These 28 T cell receptor beta chains originate from one sample sequenced in a study of T cell responses to AZD1222 COVID-19 vaccine. Sequencing was performed with immunoSEQ multiplex PCR; in TCRdb, only in-frame clones are kept and a portion is missing. The table includes 90,000 to 120,000 clones, approximately 90% detected once. Sequences were derived from peripheral blood, sampled 28 days after the second AZD1222 dose. The receptors were gathered from an adult who received the AZD1222 COVID-19 vaccine.

This chain connects TRBV24-1 to TRBJ2-1; D unresolved. The CDR3 extends over 14 amino acids. The germline CDR1 and CDR2 sequences are KGHDR and SFDVKD. V lost 8 bases and J lost 9, with 19 bases in between. The CDR3 here is CATKAHPPTGEQFF. The CDR3, as DNA: TGTGCCACCAAGGCGCACCCACCGACGGGTGAGCAGTTCTTC.

This rearrangement joins TRBV6-5 to TRBJ2-2, with D unresolved. CDR3 size: 15 residues. V shed 0 bases and J shed 5 bases, with 10 bases lying between them. Germline CDR1 is MNHEY and CDR2 is SVGAGI. DNA for the CDR3: TGTGCCAGCAGTTACTCGATTGACGGGACCGGGGAGCTGTTTTTT. Residues: CASSYSIDGTGELFF.

The V call is TRBV5-4, the J call TRBJ1-1; no firm D call. The germline V gene encodes CDR1 SGHNT and CDR2 YYREEE (reference sequence). Trimming left V 1 base short and J 1 base short, with 8 bases between. This CDR3 spans 14 amino acids. The CDR3 here is CASSLRHQNTEAFF. The CDR3 DNA reads TGTGCCAGCAGCTTGAGACACCAGAACACTGAAGCTTTCTTT. Using reference TRBV5-4 and TRBJ1-1 for the parts outside the CDR3, the full variable domain is ETGVTQSPTHLIKTRGQQVTLRCSSQSGHNTVSWYQQALGQGPQFIFQYYREEENGRGNFPPRFSGLQFPNYSSELNVNALELDDSALYLCASSLRHQNTEAFFGQGTRLTVV.

This chain uses TRBV7-3 with TRBJ1-1; no clear D gene. The CDR3 is made up of 13 amino acids. The V and J ends lost 5 bases and 0 bases respectively, with 7 bases between them. From germline, CDR1 is SGHTA and CDR2 FQGTGA. This chain's CDR3 is CASSQFVNTEAFF. Written as DNA, the CDR3 is TGTGCCAGCAGCCAGTTCGTGAACACTGAAGCTTTCTTT.

The chain uses TRBV5-1 and TRBJ1-1; a weak D match, TRBD1 (5 bases). The CDR3 is 15 amino acids. Germline values: CDR1 SGHRS, CDR2 YFSETQ. The V and J ends lost 0 bases and 1 base respectively, with 10 bases between them. CDR3 sequence reads: CASSLGGTENTEAFF. CDR3 nucleotide sequence: TGCGCCAGCAGCTTGGGGGGGACGGAGAACACTGAAGCTTTCTTT.

V and J are TRBV6-5 and TRBJ1-1, with D possibly TRBD1 on 6 matching bases. Trimming removed 0 bases from V and 10 bases from J, with 18 bases in between. The CDR3 spans 15 residues. Germline CDR1 reads MNHEY; CDR2 reads SVGAGI. For the CDR3, the DNA is TGTGCCAGCAGTTACTCGATAATGGGGGCGCAAGGAGCTTTCTTT. It specifies CASSYSIMGAQGAFF.

This clone was seen more than once but under ten times. The V and J genes are TRBV9 and TRBJ2-7; possibly TRBD1 for D (6 bases). Trimming took off 0 bases at V and 2 bases at J, with 12 bases between the two ends. The CDR3 sequence is 15 residues long. CDR1 is SGDLS and CDR2 is YYNGEE in the germline V gene. In DNA, the CDR3 is TGTGCCAGCAGCGTAGAAGGGACATGGACCTACGAGCAGTACTTC. Residues: CASSVEGTWTYEQYF.

This chain uses TRBV12-5 with TRBJ2-4, with D possibly being TRBD1 (5 bases). Germline values: CDR1 LGHNT, CDR2 FRNRAP. Trimming took off 6 bases at V and 6 bases at J, with 9 bases between the two ends. This CDR3 region has 12 residues. The CDR3 bases are TGTGCTAGTGGCTACGACAGAAACATTCAGTACTTC. Protein: CASGYDRNIQYF.

This clone was seen a single time. DNA for the CDR3: TGCGCCAGCAGCTTGAGGGGCTATGAGCAGTTCTTC. As protein: CASSLRGYEQFF. The rearrangement joins TRBV5-1 to TRBJ2-1, with TRBD1 as a possible D gene (5 bases). This CDR3 has 12 residues. The V gene's germline CDR1 is SGHRS and CDR2 YFSETQ. Trimming took off 1 base at V and 8 bases at J, with 7 bases between the two ends. The full variable domain, with the rest looked up from reference TRBV5-1 and TRBJ2-1, is KAGVTQTPRYLIKTRGQQVTLSCSPISGHRSVSWYQQTPGQGLQFLFEYFSETQRNKGNFPGRFSGRQFSNSRSEMNVSTLELGDSALYLCASSLRGYEQFFGPGTRLTVL.

In regard to this clone: Other DNA sequences in this specimen translate into the identical CDR3. The rearrangement uses TRBV7-9 and TRBJ1-1, with TRBD1 matching 8 bases. Looked up from germline, CDR1 is SEHNR and CDR2 is FQNEAQ (reference sequence). The CDR3 runs to 13 residues. With V trimmed by 8 bases and J by 5 bases, 7 bases remained unmatched. The CDR3 nucleotides are TGTGCCAGCCGGCAGGGGGCCGGGACTGAAGCTTTCTTT. Amino acid sequence: CASRQGAGTEAFF. Full variable domain (missing parts from reference TRBV7-9 and TRBJ1-1): DTGVSQNPRHKITKRGQNVTFRCDPISEHNRLYWYRQTLGQGPEFLTYFQNEAQLEKSRLLSDRFSAERPKGSFSTLEIQRTEQGDSAMYLCASRQGAGTEAFFGQGTRLTVV.

The chain joins TRBV19 to TRBJ1-1; 9 bases map to TRBD1. The germline CDR1 and CDR2 sequences are LNHDA and SQIVND (reference sequence). The CDR3 totals 14 residues. The ends lost 6 bases at V and 3 bases at J; junction bases unmatched: 5. The CDR3 nucleotides read TGTGCCAGTAGGACTACAGGGGGCTACACTGAAGCTTTCTTT. The encoded protein is CASRTTGGYTEAFF.

V gene TRBV28 combines with J gene TRBJ2-7, with D perhaps given as TRBD1 or TRBD2 (5 bases each). The CDR3 runs 12 residues. The V and J ends lost 11 bases and 5 bases respectively, with 16 bases between them. Germline lookup yields CDR1 MDHEN and CDR2 SYDVKM. The CDR3 sequence: CAVRDQSNEQYF. The CDR3 nucleotides read TGTGCCGTCCGGGACCAATCTAACGAGCAGTACTTC.

CDR3 sequence (DNA): TGTGCCAGCAGTTTACGACGGAGCTCCTACGAGCAGTACTTC. Translating it yields CASSLRRSSYEQYF. The chain combines TRBV27 with TRBJ2-7; D remains unclear. CDR3 size: 14 residues. The germline CDR1 and CDR2 sequences are MNHEY and SMNVEV (reference sequence). V lost 2 bases and J lost 0, with 8 bases in between.

The V call is TRBV14, the J call TRBJ1-2; TRBD1 might be the D (5 bases). The V and J ends lost 2 bases and 0 bases respectively, with 13 bases between them. Germline V gene sequence: CDR1 SGHDN, CDR2 FVKESK. The CDR3 totals 16 residues. The CDR3: CASSQTAGRTNYGYTF. The CDR3 DNA sequence: TGTGCCAGCAGCCAAACGGCAGGGAGGACTAACTATGGCTACACCTTC. The whole variable domain, filled in from reference TRBV14 and TRBJ1-2, reads EAGVTQFPSHSVIEKGQTVTLRCDPISGHDNLYWYRRVMGKEIKFLLHFVKESKQDESGMPNNRFLAERTGGTYSTLKVQPAELEDSGVYFCASSQTAGRTNYGYTFGSGTRLTVV.

This chain joins TRBV7-8 and TRBJ1-1, with D unresolved. Looked up from germline, CDR1 is SGHVS and CDR2 is FQNEAQ. The CDR3 is 13 residues long. Trimming stripped 2 bases from V and 5 bases from J, with 9 bases between. CDR3 in amino acids: CASSLSVGTEAFF. The CDR3 DNA follows: TGTGCCAGCAGCTTAAGCGTAGGGACTGAAGCTTTCTTT.

The chain carries TRBV29-1 and TRBJ1-2; D possibly corresponds to TRBD1 (5 bases). CDR1 is SQVTM, CDR2 ANQGSEA, per germline. V was clipped by 6 bases and J by 2 bases, with 13 bases between them. The CDR3 spans 13 residues. The CDR3 reads CSVHRRANYGYTF. The CDR3 DNA reads as TGCAGCGTACACAGGCGGGCGAACTATGGCTACACCTTC.

The chain couples TRBV7-8 to TRBJ1-2; no firm D call. This CDR3 is built from 16 residues. Between the trimmed V and J ends, which lost 1 base and 2 bases, there was a span of 14 bases. Germline V gene data show CDR1 as SGHVS and CDR2 as FQNEAQ. CDR3 nucleotides: TGTGCCAGCAGCTTAGAGGCCCTCCCTCCCAACTATGGCTACACCTTC. Protein: CASSLEALPPNYGYTF.

The chain joins TRBV19 to TRBJ1-5; D perhaps matches TRBD1 (5 bases). Germline loops: CDR1 LNHDA, CDR2 SQIVND (reference sequence). The CDR3 runs 17 residues. The germline V and J ends were trimmed by 1 base and 0 bases, with 13 bases remaining between them. CDR3 loop: CASSIGQGRHSNQPQHF. The CDR3 DNA sequence: TGTGCCAGTAGTATAGGGCAGGGCAGGCATAGCAATCAGCCCCAGCATTTT.

V gene TRBV9 combines with J gene TRBJ1-5; 7 bases fit TRBD1. The CDR3 sequence is 16 residues long. The germline V gene has CDR1 SGDLS and CDR2 YYNGEE. The junction had 9 bases not matched to a gene; V was cut back by 3 bases and J by 3 bases. CDR3: CASSAGGQDNNQPQHF. CDR3 DNA: TGTGCCAGCAGCGCCGGAGGACAGGATAACAATCAGCCCCAGCATTTT.

This clone showed up just once. The chain uses TRBV24-1 and TRBJ2-2; TRBD1 matches at 7 bases. V was clipped by 3 bases and J by 1 base; unmatched bases: 7. CDR1 is KGHDR and CDR2 is SFDVKD in the germline V gene. The CDR3 has 17 residues. Here the CDR3 reads CATSDHGQVGNTGELFF. In DNA form, the CDR3 reads TGTGCCACCAGTGATCACGGACAGGTTGGGAACACCGGGGAGCTGTTTTTT.

This chain connects TRBV6-5 to TRBJ2-1; D is possibly TRBD1 (7 bases). The V end was cut by 9 bases, the J end by 9 bases, with 18 bases between. CDR1 and CDR2 (germline): MNHEY, SVGAGI. The CDR3 loop spans 13 amino acids. The CDR3 sequence is CASRQGGFGEQFF. The DNA of the CDR3 is TGTGCCAGTCGACAGGGAGGTTTCGGTGAGCAGTTCTTC.

V and J are TRBV2 and TRBJ1-5; D is unresolved. CDR1 and CDR2 (germline): SNHLY, FYNNEI. V gave up 6 bases and J gave up 3 bases, with 12 bases separating them. The CDR3 runs 14 residues. The CDR3, as DNA: TGTGCCAGCAGGACGGCCTCCTACAATCAGCCCCAGCATTTT. This encodes CASRTASYNQPQHF.

The chain employs TRBV11-3 and TRBJ2-3; 9 nucleotides match TRBD2. After removal of 4 bases from V and 1 base from J, the junction contained 6 bases not matched to a gene. The germline V gene encodes CDR1 SGHNT and CDR2 YENEEA. CDR3 size: 16 residues. In nucleotides, the CDR3 is TGTGCCAGCAGCTCCGGATCTAGCGGGGGCACAGATACGCAGTATTTT. Protein sequence: CASSSGSSGGTDTQYF.

The V and J genes are TRBV12-3 or TRBV12-4 and TRBJ1-2; no definite D call. The CDR3 loop spans 12 amino acids. Trimming took off 7 bases at V and 3 bases at J, with 9 bases between the two ends. The CDR3 loop reads CASKLMDYGYTF. The CDR3 nucleotides are TGTGCCAGCAAACTAATGGACTATGGCTACACCTTC.

The chain links TRBV12-3 or TRBV12-4 to TRBJ1-4; no clear D gene. The CDR3 runs 13 residues. V lost 2 bases, J lost 1 base, and 2 bases lay in between. The CDR3 nucleotides are TGTGCCAGCAGTTTATTAACTAATGAAAAACTGTTTTTT. It is translated as CASSLLTNEKLFF.

The chain uses TRBV6-5 and TRBJ1-1, with no clear D. The germline V and J ends were trimmed by 0 bases and 3 bases, with 11 bases remaining between them. This CDR3 has 15 amino acids. Germline-derived CDR1 and CDR2 are MNHEY and SVGAGI. CDR3 nucleotide sequence: TGTGCCAGCAGTTACTCGAGCTTAGGGTACACTGAAGCTTTCTTT. Translation gives CASSYSSLGYTEAFF.

The genes are TRBV9 and TRBJ2-3; 10 bases agree with TRBD2. CDR1 is SGDLS and CDR2 is YYNGEE in the germline V gene. This CDR3 spans 19 amino acids. J was trimmed by 2 bases and V by 4 bases; bases with no gene match: 16. CDR3 nucleotides: TGTGCCAGCAGCTCCCCCCGGCACGTAGCGGGGGGCGACACAGATACGCAGTATTTT. It translates to CASSSPRHVAGGDTDTQYF.

The chain couples TRBV10-3 to TRBJ1-5; D ambiguous. Germline CDR1 reads ENHRY; CDR2 reads SYGVKD. The CDR3 consists of 13 residues. Trimming pared 7 bases from V and 0 bases from J, leaving 7 bases between. The CDR3 protein is CAITADSNQPQHF. In DNA, the CDR3 is TGTGCCATCACCGCAGATAGCAATCAGCCCCAGCATTTT.